Included here is one TCR beta chain sequence, with context. The target antigen is unknown. This record comes from a study of cytomegalovirus exposure and HLA in healthy donors. Notes on the study in general: Certain sequence variants were highly shared and formed a cluster, and this cluster was likely a sequencing artifact. For presence/absence analyses, sequencing depth was assumed to be roughly uniform across donors. CMV serostatus was the sole immune exposure information available.

J gave up 6 bases and V 8 bases, and 16 bases lay outside the gene matches. The length of the CDR3 is 16 residues. Germline CDR1 LNHDA, CDR2 SQIVND (reference sequence). Primers for the PCR totalled 60 Vbeta and 13 Jbeta. Data came from immunoSEQ multiplex PCR; TCRdb stores just in-frame clones and leaves some out. The sample shows 100,000 to 130,000 clones, roughly 80% of them seen only once. This sequence joins TRBV19 and TRBJ2-1; 7 bases are shared with TRBD1. Sequencing input: PBMCs. This receptor was identified in a man in his thirties or forties in good health and CMV-seropositive. The CDR3 coding sequence is TGTGCCAGTCTCGGCCACACAGGGGCCGGGGTCAATGAGCAGTTCTTC. Amino acids: CASLGHTGAGVNEQFF.